This T cell receptor (beta chain) was captured by sequencing in a study of quantifying T cell responses using KT2 cells (dated by TCRdb to 2017 to 2019). Concerning the study at large: RNA was DNase-treated and reverse transcribed with TCR alpha and beta constant-region primers, mostly using SuperScript III. PCR2 was performed as a SYBR Green qPCR and was stopped at a predetermined fluorescence threshold so that over-amplification was avoided. Under optimum conditions, the T4 ligation step was estimated to exceed 8.5% efficiency.

Study-wide conclusions, independent of this receptor: No side-by-side comparison between this pipeline and other TCR sequencing techniques was included in the study. Even at the lowest spike-in tested, roughly one KT2 cell per 100,000 PBMC, KT2 sequences were still detected. The numbers of KT2 alpha and beta sequences increased linearly with the number of input KT2 cells across several orders of magnitude. Saturation in the detection of KT2 sequences was observed at very high KT2 spike-in numbers.

The table lists this clonotype with many counts. Its binding antigen is unknown. There are no base qualities to consult, and no much larger clone falls within one base. CDR1 and CDR2, looked up from the germline V gene (reference sequence), are SEHNR and FQNEAQ. The CDR3 spans 15 residues, from the cysteine through the phenylalanine. The read is trimmed to its CDR3 DNA, 45 bases read in frame from base 1. The germline V and J ends show losses of 4 bases and 3 bases respectively, and no gene match explains 8 bases of the junction. To test the sensitivity and accuracy of the pipeline, known numbers of KT2, a T cell clone whose TCR had already been sequenced, were spiked into unfractionated PBMC. A range of KT2-to-PBMC ratios was set up by mixing KT2 cells into a fixed number of PBMC. Library preparation was by UMI-ligation and nested PCR. A single-stranded oligonucleotide bearing the Illumina SP2 sequence and a UMI was ligated to the 3' end of the cDNA with T4 RNA ligase 1. PCR1 consisted of 4 cycles (98 degrees C 15 s, 69 degrees C 30 s, 72 degrees C 40 s), and for the beta primer an equimolar mix of RC1.1 and RC1.2 was used to cover TRBC1 and TRBC2. From PCR2 onward, TCR alpha and beta chains were processed separately, and sample indices and Illumina adaptors were added. Placed after an 8-base spacer, the UMI was made up of 12 random nucleotides arranged as two hexamers with a spacer between them. The libraries were sequenced on an Illumina MiSeq using v2 2x251 paired-end chemistry, usually with fewer than 15 samples in each run. PhiX DNA was added at about 4.5-8% to each sequencing library so that diversity was increased. Per the original workflow: Raw reads were converted to FASTQ with bcl2fastq and demultiplexed by dual indices using Demultiplexor. V and J genes were assigned by Decombinator through tag matching, with a single base-pair mismatch permitted. UMIs were used by Collapsinator to correct both sequencing errors and frequency errors caused by PCR heterogeneity. CDR3Translator turned Decombinator identifiers into nucleotide sequence, translated that sequence into amino acids, and pulled out the CDR3 based on C- and N-terminal motifs. Each distinct KT2 TCR was counted as one cluster of KT2 sequences that shared a single unique molecular identifier. The public reads were quality trimmed at Q25 with fastp and then assembled into clones with MiXCR by TCRdb, keeping productive beta chains. Identical CDR3 proteins give one entry, which carries the most common genes and DNA. The V and J calls here are based on TCRdb, not the publication. The sample records 30,000 or so distinct CDR3 sequences, about 7.3% of which are singletons. The top ten clones comprise about a sixth of the sample.

This receptor was obtained from a human donor. The sequence links TRBV7-9 to TRBJ2-7; 8 bases in the junction line up with TRBD2. The source material was PBMCs spiked with cells of the T cell clone KT2. DNA sequence: TGTGCCAGCAGCTCCAGCGGGAGCGTTGTCTACGAGCAGTACTTC. This is translated as CASSSSGSVVYEQYF.